These 23 T cell receptor beta chains originate from one sample sequenced in a study of T cell repertoires in cytomegalovirus infection. TCRdb itself ran the reads through MiXCR, one entry per CDR3 protein. The sample contains hundreds of thousands of distinct CDR3 sequences, about 11% of which appear only once. The sample taken for sequencing was PBMCs. These TCRs come from a human donor in good health (CMV status not recorded). Some clones in this sample may be carry-over from other donors' samples.

This clonotype was seen only a few times. This chain joins TRBV5-1 and TRBJ1-2; 7 bases are shared with TRBD1. The CDR3 runs to 13 residues. The V gene end was trimmed by 4 bases and the J gene end by 7 bases; junction bases not matched to a gene: 7. Germline CDR1 and CDR2: SGHRS and YFSETQ. Written as DNA, the CDR3 is TGCGCCAGCAGCGAGCAGGGGGTGCGTGGCTACACCTTC. Amino acid sequence: CASSEQGVRGYTF.

This clonotype was seen ten or more times. This chain links TRBV6-6 with TRBJ2-7, with D possibly TRBD1 on 5 matching bases. With 5 bases removed from V and 2 bases from J, the gap between germline ends came to 10 bases. Per the germline V gene, CDR1 is MNHNY and CDR2 is SVGAGI (reference sequence). The CDR3 consists of 13 residues. The CDR3 nucleotides are TGTGCCAGCAGTACACCGGACACCTACGAGCAGTACTTC. This translates into CASSTPDTYEQYF.

This clonotype was seen a handful of times. J is TRBJ2-1 and V is TRBV7-3; TRBD2 aligns across 8 bases. In germline, CDR1 is SGHTA, CDR2 FQGTGA. Losses at the gene ends were 4 bases for V and 3 bases for J; bases not matched to a gene: 17. The CDR3 sequence is 19 residues long. DNA of the CDR3: TGTGCCAGCAGCTCCCCGACCGTACGTACTAGCGGAGACTACAATGAGCAGTTCTTC. Encoded protein: CASSSPTVRTSGDYNEQFF.

This clonotype has at least ten counts. V and J are TRBV18 and TRBJ2-5, with D possibly being TRBD1 (6 bases). The V end lost 5 bases, the J end lost 5 bases, and 18 bases lay between the germline ends. Germline V gene sequence: CDR1 KGHSH, CDR2 LQKENI. This CDR3 spans 15 amino acids. The CDR3 DNA is TGTGCCAGCTCATCAACGACAGGAGTCAGCGAGACCCAGTACTTC. Translated: CASSSTTGVSETQYF.

This clonotype has at least ten counts. The CDR3 DNA reads as TGCGCCAGCAGCTTGTCCCAAATTTACAATGAGCAGTTCTTC. It specifies CASSLSQIYNEQFF. The chain carries TRBV5-1 and TRBJ2-1; D gene unclear. In germline, CDR1 is SGHRS, CDR2 YFSETQ. Trimming cost V 1 base and J 4 bases, with 9 bases left between them. This CDR3 has 14 amino acids.

The genes are TRBV29-1 and TRBJ2-5; D is undetermined. This CDR3 contains 11 residues. Germline CDR1 SQVTM, CDR2 ANQGSEA. Trimming took 6 bases from V and 0 from J, leaving 5 bases between them. The CDR3, as DNA: TGCAGCGTCGGTGACCAAGAGACCCAGTACTTC. Translated, it gives CSVGDQETQYF.

This clonotype was detected many times. V usage is TRBV18 and J usage is TRBJ1-1; no definite D call. The CDR3 is 13 amino acids. Per germline, CDR1 KGHSH and CDR2 LQKENI. V dropped 2 bases and J dropped 3 bases, with 7 bases sitting between them. For the CDR3, the DNA is TGTGCCAGCTCACCAGCGGTGGACACTGAAGCTTTCTTT. Its translation is CASSPAVDTEAFF.

This clonotype was recorded at least ten times. The chain joins TRBV6-6 to TRBJ1-5; D perhaps matches TRBD1 (6 bases). CDR1 MNHNY and CDR2 SVGAGI come from the germline V gene (reference sequence). Trimming cost V 0 bases and J 3 bases, with 15 bases left between them. The CDR3 has 17 amino acids. The CDR3 bases are TGTGCCAGCAGTTACTCCTCTACTGACAGGTCCAATCAGCCCCAGCATTTT. It is translated as CASSYSSTDRSNQPQHF.

As concerns this clonotype: A much larger clone sits a single nucleotide away, making a read error possible. CDR3 coding DNA: TGTGCCAGCGACCTCCTCGGTCAGCCCCAGCATTTT. It yields the protein CASDLLGQPQHF. This chain joins TRBV28 and TRBJ1-5; D uncertain. The germline CDR1 and CDR2 sequences are MDHEN and SYDVKM. This CDR3 is 12 amino acids long. V was cut by 8 bases and J by 6 bases, with 11 bases left in between.

This clonotype was seen ten or more times. As DNA, the CDR3 is TGTGCCATCAGTGAGTCGGGCAGGGGAGCTGGCTACACCTTC. This codes for CAISESGRGAGYTF. This rearrangement joins TRBV10-3 to TRBJ1-2; tentatively, D is TRBD1 (6 bases). Per the germline V gene, CDR1 is ENHRY and CDR2 is SYGVKD. This CDR3 spans 14 amino acids. V lost 0 bases and J 7 bases, leaving 12 bases between the germline ends.

This clonotype has a count of ten or more. The rearrangement uses TRBV20-1 and TRBJ1-5, with D possibly TRBD1 on 6 matching bases. The CDR3 has 16 amino acids. Germline-derived CDR1 and CDR2 are DFQATT and SNEGSKA (reference sequence). The V end lost 3 bases, the J end lost 0 bases, and 15 bases lay between the germline ends. For the CDR3, the DNA is TGCAGTGCTAGTCTAGGGGGGGATATTAGCAATCAGCCCCAGCATTTT. Its protein is CSASLGGDISNQPQHF.

This clonotype was recorded a few times. The chain joins TRBV5-4 to TRBJ2-5; D is possibly TRBD1 (5 bases). Trimming shortened V by 7 bases and J by 3 bases, and 13 bases separated the two germline ends. The germline V gene encodes CDR1 SGHNT and CDR2 YYREEE (reference sequence). The CDR3 runs to 13 residues. This CDR3 is CASALWGKETQYF. CDR3 DNA: TGTGCCAGCGCCCTTTGGGGCAAAGAGACCCAGTACTTC.

The chain combines TRBV28 with TRBJ2-5, with 8 bases matching TRBD1. J lost 6 bases, V lost 7 bases, and 13 bases had no gene match. CDR1 MDHEN and CDR2 SYDVKM come from the germline V gene. This CDR3 is 15 amino acids long. The DNA of the CDR3 is TGTGCCAGCAATCGGGACAGGAGCCTTCCAAAGACCCAGTACTTC. Translated: CASNRDRSLPKTQYF. Based on the CDR3 plus reference TRBV28 and TRBJ2-5, the full variable domain is DVKVTQSSRYLVKRTGEKVFLECVQDMDHENMFWYRQDPGLGLRLIYFSYDVKMKEKGDIPEGYSVSREKKERFSLILESASTNQTSMYLCASNRDRSLPKTQYFGPGTRLLVL.

The chain recombines TRBV5-4 with TRBJ2-1; TRBD2 matches 7 bases. V trimming: 4 bases; J trimming: 0 bases; junction bases outside the gene matches: 4. Looked up from germline, CDR1 is SGHNT and CDR2 is YYREEE (reference sequence). This CDR3 comprises 15 residues. CDR3 residues: CASSVGLDSYNEQFF. DNA of the CDR3: TGTGCCAGCAGCGTAGGACTAGACTCCTACAATGAGCAGTTCTTC.

Worth noting for this clonotype: Lacking the conserved final phenylalanine or tryptophan, this CDR3 likely reflects a read error. This chain uses TRBV19 with TRBJ1-5, with D possibly TRBD1 on 5 matching bases. Trimming shortened V by 5 bases and J by 2 bases, and 10 bases separated the two germline ends. The length of the CDR3 is 14 residues. Germline V gene data show CDR1 as LNHDA and CDR2 as SQIVND (reference sequence). The DNA of the CDR3 is TGTGCCAGTAGTTTTCAGGGTGGCAATCAGCCCCAGCATTTA. Protein sequence: CASSFQGGNQPQHL.

This clonotype was seen at least ten times. The J gene is TRBJ2-1, the V gene TRBV11-3, with D uncertain. The V gene lost 3 bases and the J gene lost 6 bases, with 9 bases spanning the gap. The CDR3 contains 13 residues. The germline CDR1 and CDR2 sequences are SGHNT and YENEEA. This CDR3 reads CASSFPGANEQFF. The CDR3 DNA reads TGTGCCAGCAGCTTTCCGGGCGCCAATGAGCAGTTCTTC.

The table lists this clonotype with a few counts. The CDR3 nucleotides read TGCAGCGTTGGGACGGGAGGCAGGAGCACAGATACGCAGTATTTT. The encoded protein is CSVGTGGRSTDTQYF. The rearrangement uses TRBV29-1 and TRBJ2-3; TRBD2 matches at 7 bases. Germline V gene sequence: CDR1 SQVTM, CDR2 ANQGSEA. Trimming at V came to 4 bases and at J to 0 bases, leaving 7 bases not matched to a gene. The CDR3 loop spans 15 amino acids.

The V and J genes are TRBV6-5 and TRBJ2-5; D gene unclear. The CDR3 has 13 residues. Germline CDR1 MNHEY, CDR2 SVGAGI. The V end lost 2 bases, the J end lost 4 bases, and 8 bases lay between the germline ends. The CDR3 nucleotides are TGTGCCAGCAGTTACCCGGGTGCAGAGACCCAGTACTTC. Protein product: CASSYPGAETQYF.

This clonotype was counted at least ten times. This rearrangement joins TRBV28 to TRBJ1-5, with D unresolved. Between the trimmed V and J ends, which lost 2 bases and 0 bases, there was a span of 5 bases. CDR1 and CDR2 from the germline V gene are MDHEN and SYDVKM. The CDR3 runs 14 residues. This CDR3 is CASSLVTSNQPQHF. In nucleotides, the CDR3 is TGTGCCAGCAGTTTAGTTACTAGCAATCAGCCCCAGCATTTT. The full variable domain, rest sourced from reference TRBV28 and TRBJ1-5, is DVKVTQSSRYLVKRTGEKVFLECVQDMDHENMFWYRQDPGLGLRLIYFSYDVKMKEKGDIPEGYSVSREKKERFSLILESASTNQTSMYLCASSLVTSNQPQHFGDGTRLSIL.

This sequence joins TRBV12-3 or TRBV12-4 and TRBJ2-5; 12 positions match TRBD2. There are 16 residues in the CDR3. V lost 5 bases, J lost 5 bases, and 9 bases stayed unmatched. The CDR3 region is CASSPILAGGHETQYF. The DNA of the CDR3 is TGTGCCAGCAGTCCCATACTAGCGGGAGGTCACGAGACCCAGTACTTC.

This clonotype came up many times. The chain uses TRBV11-2 and TRBJ1-1; D gene ambiguous. There are 13 residues in the CDR3. Germline V gives CDR1 SGHAT, CDR2 FQNNGV. V was cut by 0 bases and J by 10 bases, with 12 bases left in between. The CDR3 DNA sequence: TGTGCCAGCAGCTTAGATCGGGCGCACGGAGCTTTCTTT. It translates to CASSLDRAHGAFF.

This clonotype was found many times. The chain is built from TRBV9 and TRBJ2-6; 7 bases are a match to TRBD1. The germline V gene encodes CDR1 SGDLS and CDR2 YYNGEE. CDR3 length equals 18 residues. V shed 3 bases and J 5 bases; nucleotides not matched to a gene: 14. DNA for the CDR3: TGTGCCAGCAGCGCCCGACAACCCCCCAGGGGGAGGGCCAACGTCCTGACTTTC. This codes for CASSARQPPRGRANVLTF. Together with reference TRBV9 and TRBJ2-6, the CDR3 gives the full variable domain: DSGVTQTPKHLITATGQRVTLRCSPRSGDLSVYWYQQSLDQGLQFLIQYYNGEERAKGNILERFSAQQFPDLHSELNLSSLELGDSALYFCASSARQPPRGRANVLTFGAGSRLTVL.

The chain is built from TRBV5-1 and TRBJ1-4, with a weak D call TRBD1 (6 bases). The germline V gene has CDR1 SGHRS and CDR2 YFSETQ. V shed 4 bases and J shed 7 bases, with 17 bases lying between them. There are 15 residues in the CDR3. The CDR3 DNA reads TGCGCCAGCAGCCCAAACGGGACACCGGGTGAAAAACTGTTTTTT. Amino acids: CASSPNGTPGEKLFF.